This T cell receptor (beta chain) was recorded in a study of blood T cell repertoires in COVID-19. At the level of the study: The cDNA or gDNA used as material had been derived from T cells, B-cell-depleted T cells, or PBMCs.

Trimming removed 0 bases from V and 6 bases from J; junction bases left unmatched: 5. This CDR3 is built from 16 residues. Germline CDR1 and CDR2: LGHNA and YNFKEQ. Recruitment covered 20 to 25 US areas and drew participants whose ages spanned roughly 18 to 89 years. Symptom resolution, clearance, or two negative PCRs marked donors in Cohort 3 as recovered. The table came from immunoSEQ multiplex PCR; TCRdb's copy has only in-frame clones and leaves some out. The data show 200,000 or so clones, 70% to 90% seen once. This receptor was taken from a man aged 30-40 years who had recovered from COVID-19. The rearrangement links TRBV4-2 to TRBJ2-3; 11 bases are shared with TRBD2. Sequencing input: PBMCs or T cells enriched from blood (not recorded which). The CDR3, as DNA: TGTGCCAGCAGCCAAGAGACTAGCGGGGTTTTGGATACGCAGTATTTT. The encoded protein is CASSQETSGVLDTQYF.